This TCR beta chain was obtained from a study of response to subunit inactivated influenza vaccine. TCRdb itself ran the RT-PCR reads through MiXCR, one entry per CDR3 protein. The table records more than 150,000 distinct CDR3 sequences, 9.2% of them present only once. V shed 1 base and J shed 4 bases, with 14 bases lying between them. The CDR3 has 15 residues. CDR1 and CDR2 from the germline V gene are SGHTA and FQGNSA. This clonotype originated in a man in his forties or fifties who received an inactivated influenza vaccine. This rearrangement joins TRBV7-2 to TRBJ2-7, with D perhaps matching TRBD1 or TRBD2 (5 bases each). Sequenced material: non-naive T cells sorted from PBMCs, taken on the day of vaccination. The CDR3 region is CASSLGVVGGYEQYF. The CDR3 nucleotides are TGTGCCAGCAGCTTAGGGGTAGTTGGGGGATACGAGCAGTACTTC.